These T cell receptor beta chains were read from a single sample in a study of persistence of HIV-infected CD4 T cells. No antigen has been identified for these receptors. TCRdb's copy holds only in-frame clones and misses some; the assay was immunoSEQ multiplex PCR. Of under 55,000 clones listed, 88% were seen once; the top ten hold roughly 0.46%. This specimen was CD4+ T cells sorted from PBMCs after roughly 19-hour stimulation, taken from a patient who received antiretroviral therapy. The receptors stem from an adult woman with HIV who was CMV-seropositive. Each CDR3 is given with its conserved first and last residue. D genes are given only for firm matches.

>TRBV12-5|TRBD2|TRBJ2-1
CASGPPSGVVNEQFF
TGTGCTAGTGGTCCTCCTAGCGGGGTGGTGAATGAGCAGTTCTTC
>TRBV12-5|-|TRBJ2-1
CASGLSATNEQFF
TGTGCTAGTGGTTTGTCGGCTACCAATGAGCAGTTCTTC
>TRBV19|-|TRBJ1-4
CASCLRGLGEKLFF
TGTGCCAGTTGTTTGAGGGGCTTGGGAGAAAAACTGTTTTTT
>TRBV10-1|TRBD1|TRBJ2-1
CASSESLGGYEQFF
TGCGCCAGCAGTGAGTCGTTAGGGGGCTATGAGCAGTTCTTC
>TRBV24-1|-|TRBJ1-5
CATSAVQGGQPQHF
TGTGCCACCAGTGCTGTCCAAGGCGGCCAGCCCCAGCATTTT
>TRBV5-1|-|TRBJ1-4
CASSLSGSNEKLFF
TGCGCCAGCAGCTTATCAGGTTCTAATGAAAAACTGTTTTTT
>TRBV12-3/TRBV12-4|-|TRBJ1-2
CASSLNLVGGYTF
TGTGCCAGCAGTTTAAATCTGGTTGGAGGGTACACCTTC
>TRBV5-4|-|TRBJ2-3
CASSFGPSTDTQYF
TGTGCCAGCAGCTTTGGCCCTAGCACAGATACGCAGTATTTT
>TRBV28|TRBD1|TRBJ1-6
CASRQNRGWSPLHF
TGTGCCAGCAGACAAAACAGGGGTTGGTCACCCCTCCACTTT
>TRBV24-1|-|TRBJ2-2
CATSPSYVGELFF
TGTGCCACCAGTCCCTCCTATGTCGGGGAGCTGTTTTTT
>TRBV7-8|TRBD1|TRBJ1-1
CASSPRGTVNTEAFF
TGTGCCAGCAGCCCGCGAGGGACAGTGAACACTGAAGCTTTCTTT
>TRBV12-3/TRBV12-4|-|TRBJ2-7
CASSLGPEYEQYF
TGTGCCAGCAGTTTAGGGCCGGAATACGAGCAGTACTTC
>TRBV7-2|TRBD1|TRBJ2-5
CASSGTGWETQYF
TGTGCCAGCAGCGGGACAGGGTGGGAGACCCAGTACTTC
>TRBV7-8|-|TRBJ1-1
CASSLPPTHVAFF
TGTGCCAGCAGCTTACCCCCGACCCATGTCGCTTTCTTT